The source of this TCR beta chain is a study of identical twins. General study results and limits: Out-of-frame alpha sequences shared by twins showed excess low generation probability. Zero-insertion results could be subject to partial confounding by invariant MAIT and iNKT cells. Cross-sectional statistics underpinned the conclusions; the same donors were not followed.

Unique molecular identifiers were in the cDNA, with template-switch universal primer binding. TCRdb fed the 5' RACE reads into MiXCR, producing one record per CDR3 protein. The sample has around 220,000 distinct CDR3 sequences, about 10% seen once. Germline lookup yields CDR1 SGHRS and CDR2 YFSETQ. The trim removed 0 bases at V and 0 bases at J, leaving 5 bases unmatched. The CDR3 loop spans 16 amino acids. This clonotype was observed at least ten times. Antigen unknown. The material sequenced was memory T cells sorted from blood. The rearrangement uses TRBV5-1 and TRBJ1-2; 7 bases line up with TRBD1. The sequence came from a man aged 50 to 59 in good health. The CDR3 nucleotides are TGCGCCAGCAGCTTGGATAGGGACAGCGCTAACTATGGCTACACCTTC. Translated: CASSLDRDSANYGYTF.